Following are 31 T cell receptor beta chains from one sample sequenced in a study of identical twins. Using its own MiXCR run on the 5' RACE reads, TCRdb lists one record per CDR3 protein. The data show fewer than 500,000 distinct CDR3 sequences, 20% to 25% seen once. This same sample was also part of a study on T cells expressing NK-cell markers.

The sample taken for sequencing was CD4+ T cells sorted from blood. Receptors originate from a woman younger than 35 in good health.

This clonotype was found a few times. The chain has TRBV20-1 and TRBJ2-5; the D is unclear. In germline, CDR1 is DFQATT, CDR2 SNEGSKA (reference sequence). The V and J ends lost 8 bases and 1 base respectively, with 11 bases between them. This CDR3 has 12 amino acids. The CDR3 sequence is CSPRRSQETQYF. In DNA, the CDR3 is TGCAGTCCTCGACGGTCCCAAGAGACCCAGTACTTC.

This rearrangement joins TRBV12-3 or TRBV12-4 to TRBJ2-1; D is uncertain. The CDR3 is 13 amino acids. With 7 bases removed from V and 1 base from J, the gap between germline ends came to 8 bases. CDR3 region: CASMTSSYNEQFF. Written as DNA, the CDR3 is TGTGCCAGCATGACATCTTCCTACAATGAGCAGTTCTTC.

The chain combines TRBV12-3 or TRBV12-4 with TRBJ2-4; 7 bases fit TRBD2. After removal of 5 bases from V and 3 bases from J, the junction contained 7 bases not matched to a gene. The CDR3 runs to 15 residues. CDR3: CASSRGVAGKNIQYF. The CDR3 nucleotides are TGTGCCAGCAGTCGGGGGGTAGCAGGCAAAAACATTCAGTACTTC.

This clonotype was counted at least ten times. The chain carries TRBV5-6 and TRBJ1-6, with 7 bases aligning to TRBD1. Trimming removed 4 bases from V and 8 bases from J; junction bases left unmatched: 9. The V gene's germline CDR1 is SGHDT and CDR2 YYEEEE. The CDR3 loop spans 15 amino acids. The CDR3 DNA sequence: TGTGCCAGCAGCCGCTACGACAGGGTAGATTCACCCCTCCACTTT. This encodes CASSRYDRVDSPLHF.

The rearrangement joins TRBV7-9 to TRBJ1-6; D may be TRBD1 (5 bases). Germline values: CDR1 SEHNR, CDR2 FQNEAQ (reference sequence). The CDR3 contains 13 residues. Between the trimmed V and J ends, which lost 1 base and 16 bases, there was a span of 14 bases. Here the CDR3 reads CASSLGRDPPLHF. CDR3 coding DNA: TGTGCCAGCAGCTTAGGGAGGGACCCCCCACTCCACTTT.

The V call is TRBV18, the J call TRBJ2-4; D remains unclear. V was cut by 2 bases and J by 7 bases, with 6 bases left in between. Germline V gene data show CDR1 as KGHSH and CDR2 as LQKENI. The CDR3 loop spans 12 amino acids. The CDR3: CASSPRLNIQYF. For the CDR3, the DNA is TGTGCCAGCTCACCAAGGCTGAACATTCAGTACTTC.

The chain uses TRBV7-2 and TRBJ2-7; 10 nucleotides agree with TRBD1. Germline trimming cut 0 bases from V and 5 bases from J; bases unmatched to any gene: 7. The CDR3 is 16 residues long. The germline gives CDR1 SGHTA, CDR2 FQGNSA. The CDR3 loop is CASSLAWTGGAHEQYF. In DNA, the CDR3 is TGTGCCAGCAGCTTAGCCTGGACAGGGGGTGCCCACGAGCAGTACTTC.

V gene TRBV13 combines with J gene TRBJ1-2; D might be TRBD1 (5 bases). V gave up 6 bases and J gave up 2 bases, with 19 bases separating them. The CDR3 consists of 16 residues. In germline, CDR1 is PRHDT, CDR2 FYEKMQ (reference sequence). CDR3 residues: CASSTTQSGGNYGYTF. The CDR3 DNA is TGTGCCAGCAGTACAACACAAAGTGGGGGGAACTATGGCTACACCTTC.

This chain links TRBV2 with TRBJ2-3; D remains unclear. Between the trimmed V and J ends, which lost 6 bases and 4 bases, there was a span of 8 bases. The CDR3 loop spans 12 amino acids. Germline assignment: CDR1 SNHLY and CDR2 FYNNEI. This CDR3 is CASRELSDTQYF. In DNA, the CDR3 is TGTGCCAGCAGGGAATTGTCAGATACGCAGTATTTT.

The sample holds many counts of this clonotype. The J gene is TRBJ1-2, the V gene TRBV20-1, with TRBD1 identical over 7 bases. CDR3 length: 13 amino acids. The germline gives CDR1 DFQATT, CDR2 SNEGSKA (reference sequence). The V and J ends lost 0 bases and 8 bases, in that order; junction bases with no gene match: 6. This CDR3 reads CSARDPQGGGYTF. The CDR3 DNA reads TGCAGTGCTAGAGACCCCCAGGGGGGCGGCTACACCTTC.

This clonotype is labeled medium-sized (0.01 to 0.1%). The chain is built from TRBV5-1 and TRBJ2-3, with no clear D. From germline, CDR1 is SGHRS and CDR2 YFSETQ. V was cut by 0 bases and J by 4 bases, with 9 bases left in between. This CDR3 is built from 14 residues. The CDR3 DNA sequence: TGCGCCAGCAGCTTGGACCAGGCCTCAGATACGCAGTATTTT. Protein product: CASSLDQASDTQYF.

The chain joins TRBV20-1 to TRBJ1-1; D ambiguous. The CDR3 is 13 amino acids. Trimming left V 6 bases short and J 7 bases short, with 18 bases between. The germline V gene encodes CDR1 DFQATT and CDR2 SNEGSKA (reference sequence). Here the CDR3 DNA reads TGCAGTGCCCCGCGGCAGCGGCGGGATGAAGCTTTCTTT. The encoded protein is CSAPRQRRDEAFF.

V and J are TRBV9 and TRBJ2-3; D unresolved. Germline loops: CDR1 SGDLS, CDR2 YYNGEE. The CDR3 runs 13 residues. With 0 bases removed from V and 7 bases from J, the gap between germline ends came to 9 bases. The CDR3 DNA reads TGTGCCAGCAGCGTAGACGGAGCTCATACGCAGTATTTT. As protein: CASSVDGAHTQYF.

The chain combines TRBV6-2 or TRBV6-3 with TRBJ1-5; D is ambiguous. The V end was cut by 5 bases, the J end by 13 bases, with 15 bases between. Germline CDR1 is MNHEY and CDR2 is SVGEGT. CDR3 size: 12 residues. CDR3 region: CASSDPGARQHF. CDR3 coding DNA: TGTGCCAGCAGTGACCCGGGAGCGCGGCAGCATTTT.

This rearrangement joins TRBV9 to TRBJ1-2; no clear D. This CDR3 has 14 amino acids. Trimming pared 4 bases from V and 8 bases from J, leaving 18 bases between. CDR1 and CDR2 (germline): SGDLS, YYNGEE. The CDR3 region has the DNA TGTGCCAGCAGCCCCTCTGTGGGGTCGGGCGGCTACACCTTC. It translates to CASSPSVGSGGYTF.

The chain has TRBV9 and TRBJ2-1, with TRBD2 as a possible D gene (5 bases). Trimming left V 0 bases short and J 10 bases short, with 11 bases between. Germline V gives CDR1 SGDLS, CDR2 YYNGEE. The length of the CDR3 is 13 residues. In nucleotides, the CDR3 is TGTGCCAGCAGCGTAGGAACCGAGCGGGAGCAGTTCTTC. It encodes CASSVGTEREQFF.

The rearrangement links TRBV5-1 to TRBJ2-1; no firm D call. V shed 2 bases and J shed 2 bases, with 11 bases lying between them. The V gene's germline CDR1 is SGHRS and CDR2 YFSETQ. The CDR3 totals 15 residues. Written as DNA, the CDR3 is TGCGCCAGCAGCTTAGAGCTCCTAGCCTACAATGAGCAGTTCTTC. This gives the protein CASSLELLAYNEQFF.

This clonotype was picked up a small number of times. This chain uses TRBV5-1 with TRBJ1-1; D is perhaps TRBD1 (5 bases). The ends were cut back, 0 bases at V and 0 bases at J, with 9 bases in the middle. The CDR3 covers 15 residues. CDR1 is SGHRS and CDR2 is YFSETQ in the germline V gene. CDR3 sequence (DNA): TGCGCCAGCAGCTTGGGAATGGACATGAACACTGAAGCTTTCTTT. Translating gives CASSLGMDMNTEAFF.

V and J are TRBV5-1 and TRBJ2-1, with 10 bases matching TRBD2. V shed 4 bases and J 9 bases; nucleotides not matched to a gene: 10. The CDR3 runs to 15 residues. Germline values: CDR1 SGHRS, CDR2 YFSETQ. The CDR3 nucleotides are TGCGCCAGCAGCCCATCAAGCGGGAGGGTGAGTGAGCAGTTCTTC. This gives the protein CASSPSSGRVSEQFF.

In its sample, this clonotype was seen a few times. V is TRBV12-3 or TRBV12-4 and J is TRBJ2-5; D is undetermined. The CDR3 has 13 amino acids. Trimming took 1 base from V and 7 from J, leaving 10 bases between them. The CDR3: CASSLGLFGTQYF. The CDR3 DNA reads TGTGCCAGCAGTTTAGGGTTGTTTGGGACCCAGTACTTC.

The V gene is TRBV28, the J gene TRBJ2-7; weak D call: TRBD1 (7 bases). V lost 10 bases and J 4 bases, leaving 14 bases between the germline ends. CDR3 length: 12 residues. CDR1 and CDR2 (germline): MDHEN, SYDVKM. The CDR3 DNA reads as TGTGCCACGACCAGGGGGGAATACGAGCAGTACTTC. This codes for CATTRGEYEQYF.

The genes are TRBV5-1 and TRBJ2-3, with D possibly matching TRBD2 (7 bases). V was trimmed by 0 bases and J by 5 bases, leaving 16 bases between them. This CDR3 is built from 16 residues. CDR1 is SGHRS and CDR2 is YFSETQ in the germline V gene. The CDR3 sequence is CASSLAGGPSVDTQYF. In DNA form, the CDR3 reads TGCGCCAGCAGCTTGGCCGGGGGGCCGTCCGTAGATACGCAGTATTTT.

This chain uses TRBV5-1 with TRBJ2-2, with D possibly being TRBD2 (6 bases). Trimming took off 5 bases at V and 4 bases at J, with 15 bases between the two ends. This CDR3 has 15 amino acids. CDR1 and CDR2 from the germline V gene are SGHRS and YFSETQ. For the CDR3, the DNA is TGCGCCAGCAGGTCAGGTAGCGGAAGCACCGGGGAGCTGTTTTTT. Translated, it gives CASRSGSGSTGELFF.

The chain joins TRBV5-1 to TRBJ2-1; the match to TRBD2 covers 13 bases. Germline loops: CDR1 SGHRS, CDR2 YFSETQ. The CDR3 is 17 amino acids. Trimming removed 4 bases from V and 9 bases from J; junction bases left unmatched: 13. The CDR3 DNA reads as TGCGCCAGCAGCGGCGCCGGACTAGCGGGAGCCGATGGTGAGCAGTTCTTC. This translates into CASSGAGLAGADGEQFF.

The chain combines TRBV7-2 with TRBJ2-5; perhaps TRBD1 as D (6 bases). The germline CDR1 and CDR2 sequences are SGHTA and FQGNSA. The CDR3 is 16 residues long. V gave up 4 bases and J gave up 1 base, with 16 bases separating them. In DNA form, the CDR3 reads TGTGCCAGCAGCTCAAGAGTCCGGGACATCCAAGAGACCCAGTACTTC. Encoded protein: CASSSRVRDIQETQYF. Full variable domain (rest looked up from reference TRBV7-2 and TRBJ2-5): GAGVSQSPSNKVTEKGKDVELRCDPISGHTALYWYRQSLGQGLEFLIYFQGNSAPDKSGLPSDRFSAERTGGSVSTLTIQRTQQEDSAVYLCASSSRVRDIQETQYFGPGTRLLVL.

This chain connects TRBV9 to TRBJ2-3, with TRBD1 as a possible D gene (6 bases). Germline V gene lookup returns CDR1 SGDLS and CDR2 YYNGEE. V dropped 3 bases and J dropped 4 bases, with 15 bases sitting between them. The CDR3 runs to 15 residues. For the CDR3, the DNA is TGTGCCAGCAGCGGTGGCGCAGGGGTTGCAGATACGCAGTATTTT. This translates into CASSGGAGVADTQYF.

CDR3 nucleotide sequence: TGCAGTGCTAGATTAGGGGGGAGCACAGATACGCAGTATTTT. Translating it yields CSARLGGSTDTQYF. V usage is TRBV20-1 and J usage is TRBJ2-3, with D perhaps matching TRBD1 or TRBD2 (6 bases each). With 2 bases removed from V and 0 bases from J, the gap between germline ends came to 9 bases. The CDR3 totals 14 residues. Germline-derived CDR1 and CDR2 are DFQATT and SNEGSKA (reference sequence).

Turning to this clonotype: At one boundary the junction diverges from the germline segment, which might be a read error. V is TRBV12-3 or TRBV12-4 and J is TRBJ1-4; possibly TRBD1 for D (6 bases). CDR3 length: 15 amino acids. The CDR3 coding sequence is TGTGCCAGCAAAGGCCGGGGGGGCAGGGGAGAAATACTGTTTTTT. It translates to CASKGRGGRGEILFF.

The genes are TRBV4-2 and TRBJ2-3; D remains ambiguous. Germline V gene lookup returns CDR1 LGHNA and CDR2 YNFKEQ. Trimming cost V 0 bases and J 4 bases, with 14 bases left between them. CDR3 length: 16 amino acids. CDR3 nucleotide sequence: TGTGCCAGCAGCCAAGACGGAACCTTGTCGGCAGATACGCAGTATTTT. Translation: CASSQDGTLSADTQYF.

The chain uses TRBV6-1 and TRBJ2-2, with D tentatively TRBD1 (6 bases). Germline CDR1 reads MNHNS; CDR2 reads SASEGT. V was cut by 6 bases and J by 6 bases, with 11 bases left in between. The CDR3 is made up of 13 amino acids. CDR3 in amino acids: CASSSGQSGELFF. The CDR3 DNA sequence: TGTGCCAGCAGCTCCGGACAGTCCGGGGAGCTGTTTTTT.

This chain uses TRBV3-1 with TRBJ2-1; 7 bases are a match to TRBD2. CDR3 length equals 15 residues. Trimming at V came to 8 bases and at J to 7 bases, leaving 14 bases not matched to a gene. The germline CDR1 and CDR2 sequences are LGHDT and YNNKEL (reference sequence). The CDR3 nucleotides read TGTGCCAGCGGATTCGGGACTATCGCCGGGAATGAGCAGTTCTTC. It encodes CASGFGTIAGNEQFF.